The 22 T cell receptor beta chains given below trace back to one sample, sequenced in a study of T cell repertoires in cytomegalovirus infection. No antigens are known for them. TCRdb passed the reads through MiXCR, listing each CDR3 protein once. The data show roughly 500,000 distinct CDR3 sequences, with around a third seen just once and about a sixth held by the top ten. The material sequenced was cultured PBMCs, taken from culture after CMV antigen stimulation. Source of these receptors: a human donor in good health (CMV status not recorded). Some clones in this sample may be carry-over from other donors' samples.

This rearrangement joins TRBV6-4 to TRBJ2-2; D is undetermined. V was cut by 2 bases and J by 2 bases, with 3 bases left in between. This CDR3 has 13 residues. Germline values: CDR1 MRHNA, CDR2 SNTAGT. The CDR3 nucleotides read TGTGCCAGCAGTGACAGAAACACCGGGGAGCTGTTTTTT. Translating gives CASSDRNTGELFF.

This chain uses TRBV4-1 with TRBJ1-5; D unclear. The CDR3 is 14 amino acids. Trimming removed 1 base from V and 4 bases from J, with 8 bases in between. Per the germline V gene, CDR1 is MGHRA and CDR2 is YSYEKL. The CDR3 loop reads CASSQGPRNQPQHF. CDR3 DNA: TGCGCCAGCAGCCAAGGGCCGCGAAATCAGCCCCAGCATTTT.

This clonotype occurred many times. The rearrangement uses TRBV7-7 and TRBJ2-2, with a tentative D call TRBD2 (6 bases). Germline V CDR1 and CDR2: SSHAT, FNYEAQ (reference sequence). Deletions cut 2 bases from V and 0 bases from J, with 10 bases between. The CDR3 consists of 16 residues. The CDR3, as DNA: TGTGCCAGCAGCTTAACGCGGGACTCGAACACCGGGGAGCTGTTTTTT. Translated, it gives CASSLTRDSNTGELFF. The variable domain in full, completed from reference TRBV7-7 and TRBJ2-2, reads GAGVSQSPRYKVTKRGQDVTLRCDPISSHATLYWYQQALGQGPEFLTYFNYEAQPDKSGLPSDRFSAERPEGSISTLTIQRTEQRDSAMYRCASSLTRDSNTGELFFGEGSRLTVL.

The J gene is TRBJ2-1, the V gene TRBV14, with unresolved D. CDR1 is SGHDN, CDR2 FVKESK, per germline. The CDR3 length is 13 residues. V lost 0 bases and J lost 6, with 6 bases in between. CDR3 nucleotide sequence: TGTGCCAGCAGCCAAGATCTAAGCAATGAGCAGTTCTTC. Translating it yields CASSQDLSNEQFF.

This CDR3 reads CASTGLAGFNEQFF. Written as DNA, the CDR3 is TGCGCCAGCACGGGACTAGCGGGATTTAATGAGCAGTTCTTC. The chain couples TRBV4-1 to TRBJ2-1, with 13 bases lining up with TRBD2. After removal of 7 bases from V and 7 bases from J, the junction contained 4 bases not matched to a gene. The CDR3 extends over 14 amino acids. CDR1 MGHRA and CDR2 YSYEKL come from the germline V gene.

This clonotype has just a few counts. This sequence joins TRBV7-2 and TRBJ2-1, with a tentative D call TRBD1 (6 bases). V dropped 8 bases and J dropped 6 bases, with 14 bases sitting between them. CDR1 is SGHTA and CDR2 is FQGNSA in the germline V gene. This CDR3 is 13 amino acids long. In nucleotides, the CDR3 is TGTGCCAGCTCCGAATGGGGGCGCAATGAGCAGTTCTTC. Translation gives CASSEWGRNEQFF.

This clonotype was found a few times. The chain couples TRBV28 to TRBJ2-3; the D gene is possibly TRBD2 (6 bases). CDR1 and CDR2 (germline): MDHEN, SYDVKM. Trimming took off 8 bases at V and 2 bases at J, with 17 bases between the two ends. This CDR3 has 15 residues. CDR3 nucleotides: TGTGCCAGCGGGGTCGGAGGGTCCTCCACAGATACGCAGTATTTT. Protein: CASGVGGSSTDTQYF.

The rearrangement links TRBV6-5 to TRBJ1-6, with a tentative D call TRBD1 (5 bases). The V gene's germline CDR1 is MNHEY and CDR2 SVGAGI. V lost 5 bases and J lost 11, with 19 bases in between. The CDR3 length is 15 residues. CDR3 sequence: CASSGPGLPGTPLHF. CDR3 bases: TGTGCCAGCAGTGGCCCGGGATTACCAGGGACACCCCTCCACTTT.

The CDR3 nucleotides read TGTGCCAGCAGCTTATTCAGGGAGAAGGAGACCCAGTACTTC. Its translation: CASSLFREKETQYF. The J gene is TRBJ2-5, the V gene TRBV7-2; either TRBD1 or TRBD2 may fit D (5 bases each). The V gene's germline CDR1 is SGHTA and CDR2 FQGNSA. The CDR3 totals 14 residues. With 2 bases removed from V and 5 bases from J, the gap between germline ends came to 12 bases. Supplemented by reference TRBV7-2 and TRBJ2-5, the full variable domain reads GAGVSQSPSNKVTEKGKDVELRCDPISGHTALYWYRQSLGQGLEFLIYFQGNSAPDKSGLPSDRFSAERTGGSVSTLTIQRTQQEDSAVYLCASSLFREKETQYFGPGTRLLVL.

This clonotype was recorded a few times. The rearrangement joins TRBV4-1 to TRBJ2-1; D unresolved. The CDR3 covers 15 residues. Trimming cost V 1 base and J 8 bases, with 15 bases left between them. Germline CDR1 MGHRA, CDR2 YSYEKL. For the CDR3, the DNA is TGCGCCAGCAGCCAAGCAGTGGAAGCGTTGGATGAGCAGTTCTTC. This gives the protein CASSQAVEALDEQFF.

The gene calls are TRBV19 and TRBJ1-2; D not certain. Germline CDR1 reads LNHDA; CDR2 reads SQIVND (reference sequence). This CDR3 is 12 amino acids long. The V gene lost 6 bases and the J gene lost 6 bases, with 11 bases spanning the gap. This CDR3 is CASRYSTDGYTF. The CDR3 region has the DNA TGTGCCAGTAGATACTCAACCGATGGCTACACCTTC. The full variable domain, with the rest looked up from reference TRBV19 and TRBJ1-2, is DGGITQSPKYLFRKEGQNVTLSCEQNLNHDAMYWYRQDPGQGLRLIYYSQIVNDFQKGDIAEGYSVSREKKESFPLTVTSAQKNPTAFYLCASRYSTDGYTFGSGTRLTVV.

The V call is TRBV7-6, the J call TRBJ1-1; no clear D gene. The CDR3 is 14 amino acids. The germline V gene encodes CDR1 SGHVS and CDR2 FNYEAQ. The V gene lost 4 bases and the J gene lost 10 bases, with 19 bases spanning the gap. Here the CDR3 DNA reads TGTGCCAGCAGCTATCTGGGCGTGGAGGAGGGAGCTTTCTTT. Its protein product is CASSYLGVEEGAFF. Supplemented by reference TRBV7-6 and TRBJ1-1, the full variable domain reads GAGVSQSPRYKVTKRGQDVALRCDPISGHVSLYWYRQALGQGPEFLTYFNYEAQQDKSGLPNDRFSAERPEGSISTLTIQRTEQRDSAMYRCASSYLGVEEGAFFGQGTRLTVV.

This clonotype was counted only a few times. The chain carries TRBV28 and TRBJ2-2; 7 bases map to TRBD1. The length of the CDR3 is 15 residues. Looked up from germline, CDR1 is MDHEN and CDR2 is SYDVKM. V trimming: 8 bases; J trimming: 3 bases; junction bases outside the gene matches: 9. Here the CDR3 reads CASGSSTGDTGELFF. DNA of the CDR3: TGTGCCAGCGGGTCCTCCACAGGGGACACCGGGGAGCTGTTTTTT.

The CDR3, as DNA: TGTGCCAGCAGCCAAGGTCGGGATTGGACAGATACGCAGTATTTT. Its translation is CASSQGRDWTDTQYF. The J gene is TRBJ2-3, the V gene TRBV3-1, with D possibly matching TRBD2 (5 bases). V was shortened by 1 base and J by 3 bases, with 11 bases between the two germline ends. The CDR3 contains 15 residues. Germline lookup yields CDR1 LGHDT and CDR2 YNNKEL (reference sequence).

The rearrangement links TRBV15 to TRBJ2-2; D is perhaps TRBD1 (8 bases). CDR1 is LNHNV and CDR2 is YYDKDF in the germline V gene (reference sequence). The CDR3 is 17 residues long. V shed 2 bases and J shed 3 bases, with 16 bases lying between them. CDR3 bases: TGTGCCACCAGCAGAAGAAGCGGGGACAGGCACACCGGGGAGCTGTTTTTT. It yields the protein CATSRRSGDRHTGELFF.

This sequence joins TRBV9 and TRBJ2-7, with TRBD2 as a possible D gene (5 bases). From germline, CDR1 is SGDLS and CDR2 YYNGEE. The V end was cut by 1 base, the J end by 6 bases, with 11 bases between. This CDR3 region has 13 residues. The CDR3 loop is CASSVTLGSEQYV. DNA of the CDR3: TGTGCCAGCAGCGTAACCCTTGGGAGCGAGCAGTACGTC.

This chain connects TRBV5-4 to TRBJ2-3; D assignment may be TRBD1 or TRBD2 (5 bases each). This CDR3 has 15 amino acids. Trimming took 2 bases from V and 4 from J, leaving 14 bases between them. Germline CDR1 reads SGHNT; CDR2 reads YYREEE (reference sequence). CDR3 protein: CASSFSGGFSDTQYF. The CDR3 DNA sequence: TGTGCCAGCAGCTTCAGTGGGGGTTTCTCAGATACGCAGTATTTT.

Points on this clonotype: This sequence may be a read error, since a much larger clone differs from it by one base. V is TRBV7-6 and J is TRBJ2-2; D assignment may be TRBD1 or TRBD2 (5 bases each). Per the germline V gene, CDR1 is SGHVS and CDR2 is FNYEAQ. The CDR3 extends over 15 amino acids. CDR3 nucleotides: TGTGCTAGCAGCCCTAGAGGGGTGAACACCGGGGAGCTGTGTTTT. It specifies CASSPRGVNTGELCF.

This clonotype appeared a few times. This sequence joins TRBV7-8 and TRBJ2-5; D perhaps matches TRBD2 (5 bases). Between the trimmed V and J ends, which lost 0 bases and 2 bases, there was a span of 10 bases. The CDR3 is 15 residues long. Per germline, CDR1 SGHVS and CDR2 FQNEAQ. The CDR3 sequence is CASSLARRRQETQYF. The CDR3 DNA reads TGTGCCAGCAGCTTAGCGCGGAGGCGTCAAGAGACCCAGTACTTC.

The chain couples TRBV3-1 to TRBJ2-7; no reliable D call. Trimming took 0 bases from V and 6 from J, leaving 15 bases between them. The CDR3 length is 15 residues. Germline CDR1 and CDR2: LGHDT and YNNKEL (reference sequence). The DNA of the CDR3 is TGTGCCAGCAGCCAAGACCCCCACACCAGTGGCGAGCAGTACTTC. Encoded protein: CASSQDPHTSGEQYF.

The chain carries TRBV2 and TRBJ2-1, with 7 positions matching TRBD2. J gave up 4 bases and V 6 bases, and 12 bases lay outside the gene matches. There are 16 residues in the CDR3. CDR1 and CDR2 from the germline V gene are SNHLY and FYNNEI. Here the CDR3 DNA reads TGTGCCAGCAGCCCCGCCCAAAGCGGGGATTACAATGAGCAGTTCTTC. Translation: CASSPAQSGDYNEQFF.

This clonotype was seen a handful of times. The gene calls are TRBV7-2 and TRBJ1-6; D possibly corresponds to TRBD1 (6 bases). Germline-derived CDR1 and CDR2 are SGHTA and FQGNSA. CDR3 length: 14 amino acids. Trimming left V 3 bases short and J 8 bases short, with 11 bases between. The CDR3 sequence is CASSFRGRDSPLHF. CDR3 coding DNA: TGTGCCAGCAGCTTCAGGGGCCGCGATTCACCCCTCCACTTT.